These T cell receptor beta chains were read from a single sample in a study of blood T cell repertoires in COVID-19. Method: immunoSEQ multiplex PCR; TCRdb's copy keeps in-frame clones and lacks some. The repertoire holds about 24,000 clones, with roughly nine tenths as singletons. The sample consisted of peripheral blood. The origin of the receptors is a man aged 50 to 59 with active COVID-19. The CDR3 runs from the conserved cysteine through the conserved F or W. D genes are given only for firm matches. Rows give clone size only sometimes, using once, few, many, or a class for an expanded clone.

>TRBJ2-3|TRBV24-1|TRBD1|.
CATSDSRGRADTQYF
TGTGCCACCAGTGACTCCAGGGGGCGTGCAGATACGCAGTATTTT
>TRBJ1-4|TRBV6-1|.|.
CASSEFVHRVRTNEKLFF
TGTGCCAGCAGTGAATTCGTCCACAGGGTCAGGACTAATGAAAAACTGTTTTTT
>TRBJ2-3|TRBV19|.|.
CASSPRLGSGDTQYF
TGTGCCAGTAGTCCCCGACTAGGGTCGGGGGATACGCAGTATTTT
>TRBJ2-1|TRBV18|.|.
CASSPAGRSLREQFF
TGTGCCAGCTCACCAGCTGGTAGGAGCCTCCGGGAGCAGTTCTTC
>TRBJ2-1|TRBV18|.|.
CASGDSNYYNEQFF
TGTGCCTCTGGAGATTCGAATTATTACAATGAGCAGTTCTTC
>TRBJ2-7|TRBV7-2|TRBD2|once
CASGSAPGTSNEQYF
TGTGCCAGCGGTTCTGCCCCCGGGACTAGCAACGAGCAGTACTTC
>TRBJ2-2|TRBV27|TRBD2|few
CASSFSSGLNTGELFF
TGTGCCAGCAGTTTCTCTAGCGGACTAAACACCGGGGAGCTGTTTTTT
>TRBJ1-2|TRBV30|.|few
CAWSVLRTAVRGYTF
TGTGCCTGGAGTGTACTCCGGACAGCCGTCCGGGGCTACACCTTC
>TRBJ2-1|TRBV5-1|TRBD2|.
CASSVAGGLDNEQFF
TGCGCCAGCAGTGTCGCGGGAGGGCTAGACAATGAGCAGTTCTTC
>TRBJ2-7|TRBV2|TRBD2|.
CASSESGLAGDLISYEQYF
TGTGCCAGCAGTGAATCCGGACTAGCGGGGGACCTCATCTCCTACGAGCAGTACTTC
>TRBJ1-5|TRBV28|TRBD1|.
CASSRNDRVKPQHF
TGTGCCAGCAGCCGCAATGACAGGGTGAAGCCCCAGCATTTT
>TRBJ1-4|TRBV5-1|TRBD1|.
CASSVGQATNEKLFF
TGCGCCAGCAGCGTAGGACAGGCAACTAATGAAAAACTGTTTTTT
>TRBJ2-2|TRBV7-2|.|.
CASSLGGSTNTGELFF
TGTGCCAGCAGCTTAGGCGGCTCTACGAACACCGGGGAGCTGTTTTTT